This T cell receptor beta chain was recovered during a study of early T cells in non-severe SARS-CoV-2 infection (dated by TCRdb to 2020 to 2023). Study-wide context: Bulk RNA from unsorted whole blood was used for TCR sequencing, so alpha and beta chains could not be paired.

This clonotype has more than one count but fewer than ten. Its antigen remains unidentified. Per-base qualities were not stored, and no clone one base away is much larger. Library method: 5' RACE. The sequencing machine was a NextSeq 500. Unique molecular identifiers were attached to individual cDNA molecules in the TCR library protocol so that sequencing error and PCR bias could be corrected. TCR alpha and beta chains were both sequenced, and the abundances of alpha and beta sequences in each sample were closely correlated with each other. The original pipeline was this. Decombinator V4 was used to annotate the V gene, J gene and CDR3 of the TCR sequences. TCRs were defined as expanded if a significant change between any two time points was detected under a Poisson model with p below 0.0001. TCR abundances were normalised to the total number of TCRs sequenced in each sample and reported as counts per million. VDJdb, accessed 1 November 2021, was searched for CMV, EBV and SARS-CoV-2 annotated TCRs, excluding TCRs annotated for multiple antigens. TCRdb reprocessed the public reads (quality trimming at Q25 with fastp, clone calling with MiXCR) and kept in-frame beta chains. CDR3 protein sequences are deduplicated, and each keeps its most common genes and DNA. The V and J calls follow TCRdb's processing rather than the paper's. The sample has 95,000 to 100,000 distinct CDR3 sequences on record, 13% of them singletons. 2% to 2.5% of the sample comes from the top ten.

General study outcomes and caveats: VDJdb matching was skewed toward anti-spike CD8 responses, so virus-specific expansions were likely underestimated and private and CD4 specificities were missed.

The study was a case-control design nested within a healthcare worker cohort in London, UK, with weekly nasopharyngeal swab PCR tests and blood sampling. Healthcare workers were recruited during the week of the UK lockdown, between 23 and 31 March 2020, and followed weekly for up to roughly 16 weeks. The sequence was obtained from an adult who was a healthcare worker with PCR-confirmed SARS-CoV-2 infection or an uninfected control (not recorded which). Source material: whole blood.

The bases read TGTGCCAGCAGCCAAGTGTCTAGCTCCTACAATGAGCAGTTCTTC. This is translated as CASSQVSSSYNEQFF. This chain is built from TRBV4-2 and TRBJ2-1; no D gene is confidently identified. CDR3 length: 15 amino acids, cysteine to phenylalanine. The entry retains the CDR3 DNA only, 45 bases that are in frame from base 1. CDR1 and CDR2 are drawn from the germline V gene: LGHNA, YNFKEQ. V is clipped by 1 base and J by 0 bases, and the sequence between their germline boundaries is 7 bases long.